This T cell receptor (beta chain) was observed in a study of CD8 T cells in ankylosing spondylitis (dated by TCRdb to 2017 to 2019). A note on the overall study: To find TCR variants linked to disease, the study profiled T cell receptor beta repertoires in ankylosing spondylitis patients and healthy donors. Peripheral blood samples were taken, and synovial fluid was additionally collected from ankylosing spondylitis patients. In total, the full study cohort was made up of 110 or so healthy donors and about two dozen ankylosing spondylitis patients.

This clonotype showed up just a few times. Its binding antigen is unknown. The sample holds no much larger clone one base away, and base qualities are not on file. CDR1 is given as WNHNN and CDR2 as SYGVQD, both from the germline V gene (reference sequence). The germline V and J ends show losses of 3 bases and 5 bases respectively, and no gene match explains 11 bases of the junction. The CDR3, cysteine through phenylalanine, is 16 amino acids long. The CDR3 DNA has 48 bases and is translated from base 1. Points the paper makes about the study in general: In peripheral blood, the disease-linked clones were found at relatively low frequencies and had a CD8+ phenotype. Some motif variants had previously been reported in the synovial fluid and blood of reactive arthritis patients, which suggests shared mechanisms of disease initiation. According to the report, matched synovial fluid samples from ankylosing spondylitis patients were significantly enriched for the disease-linked clones. Blood from ankylosing spondylitis patients appeared to be characterized by a TCR beta motif composed of roughly 8 highly homologous amino acid variants.

The data were produced on an Illumina HiSeq 2500. TCR beta libraries were prepared by quantitative 5'-RACE with molecular barcodes. As for the authors' bioinformatics: A new computational method, built on a probabilistic model of VDJ rearrangement, was used to identify disease-linked TCR variants. Clones were called with MiXCR by TCRdb after fastp trimmed the public reads at Q25, and only in-frame beta chains were retained. CDR3 protein duplicates are merged, each entry listing the most common genes and DNA. These V and J calls are TCRdb output, not the study's own analysis. The sample records 250,000 or so distinct CDR3 sequences, 15% to 20% of which are singletons. Of the sample, about a third falls within the top ten clones.

The specimen sequenced was blood, either unsorted or a sorted T cell fraction (not recorded which). The sequence was obtained from a male donor with ankylosing spondylitis or in good health (not recorded which). This sequence uses TRBV10-1 and TRBJ2-3; a stretch of 7 junction bases matches TRBD1. The DNA sequence follows: TGCGCCAGCAGTGACGACAGGGCTAATTCAATAGATACGCAGTATTTT. Its translation is CASSDDRANSIDTQYF.